This T cell receptor (beta chain) was retrieved from a study of prognosis after radiotherapy for stage I lung cancer. Turning to the study itself: Newly diagnosed primary stage I lung tumors occurred in fourteen patients, and oligometastatic NSCLC after surgical resection of the primary tumor occurred in four or five. The study delivered radiotherapy as SBRT in 3 to 5 fractions, with a biologically effective dose of at least 100 Gy. Operability status for all non-small cell lung cancer patients was recorded as medically inoperable.

In regard to this clonotype: With a much larger clone just one base away, this may be a read error.

CDR3 length equals 16 residues. The V gene lost 6 bases and the J gene lost 1 base, with 18 bases spanning the gap. Looked up from germline, CDR1 is MNHNS and CDR2 is SASEGT. Genomic DNA was the source, and TCR beta CDR3 was amplified from it by two-round multiplex PCR. The first round of PCR was done with primers that matched each TRBV and TRBJ gene. MiXCR was run by TCRdb on the multiplex PCR reads, yielding one entry per CDR3 protein. The repertoire holds some 34,000 distinct CDR3 sequences, 30% to 35% seen once, with 25% to 30% in the top ten. Node-negative disease was confirmed in all patients by CT and PET/CT, with no prior chemotherapy, radiotherapy or other malignancies.

The chain recombines TRBV6-1 with TRBJ2-5; D is unresolved. Sequencing was performed on PBMCs, taken before or after stereotactic body radiation therapy (not recorded which). The source of this sequence is a donor of 50 years or more with non-small cell lung cancer. This CDR3 is CASSDLRQRAQETQYF. The CDR3 nucleotides are TGTGCCAGCAGCGATCTAAGACAAAGGGCCCAAGAGACCCAGTACTTC.